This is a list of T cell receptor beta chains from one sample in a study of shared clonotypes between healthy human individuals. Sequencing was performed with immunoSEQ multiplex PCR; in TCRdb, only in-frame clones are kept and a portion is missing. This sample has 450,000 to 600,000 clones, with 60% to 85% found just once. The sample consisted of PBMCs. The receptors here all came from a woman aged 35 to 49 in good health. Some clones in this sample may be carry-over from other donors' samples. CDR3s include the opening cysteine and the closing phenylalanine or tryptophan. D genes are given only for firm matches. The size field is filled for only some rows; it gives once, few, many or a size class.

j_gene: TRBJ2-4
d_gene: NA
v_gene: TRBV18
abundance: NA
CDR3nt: TGTGCCAGCTCACCACCCTCTAGCCGCCTCGGAAACATTCAGTACTTC
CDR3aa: CASSPPSSRLGNIQYF

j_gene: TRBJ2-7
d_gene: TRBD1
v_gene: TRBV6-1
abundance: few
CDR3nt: TGTGCCAGCAGTGGGCCGACAGGGCCTGGGTACGAGCAGTACTTC
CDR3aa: CASSGPTGPGYEQYF

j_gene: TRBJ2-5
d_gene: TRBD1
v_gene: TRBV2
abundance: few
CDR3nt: TGTGCCAGCAGTGAACGGGACAGGGGATGGGAGACCCAGTACTTC
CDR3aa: CASSERDRGWETQYF

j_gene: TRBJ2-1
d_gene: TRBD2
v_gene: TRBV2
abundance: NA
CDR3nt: TGTGCCAGCAGTGAAGAGGCTAGCGGGGACAATGAGCAGTTCTTC
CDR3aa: CASSEEASGDNEQFF

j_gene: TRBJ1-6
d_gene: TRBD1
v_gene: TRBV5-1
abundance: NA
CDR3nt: TGCGCCAGCAGTGACGGACAGGGACCTTCACCCCTCCACTTT
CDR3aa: CASSDGQGPSPLHF

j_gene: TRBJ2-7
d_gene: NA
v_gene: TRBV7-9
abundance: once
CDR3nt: TGTGCCAGCAGCCCCCCGTCAGGGAGGGAGCAGTACTTC
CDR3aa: CASSPPSGREQYF

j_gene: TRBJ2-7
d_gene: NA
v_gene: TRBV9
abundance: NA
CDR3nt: TGTGCCAGCAGCGCCACTGGTCCTAACGAGCAGTACTTC
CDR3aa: CASSATGPNEQYF

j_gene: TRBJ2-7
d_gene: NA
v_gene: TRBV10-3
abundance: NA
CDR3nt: TGTGCCATCAGCCCCGACTCGGAAACCTACGAGCAGTACTTC
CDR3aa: CAISPDSETYEQYF

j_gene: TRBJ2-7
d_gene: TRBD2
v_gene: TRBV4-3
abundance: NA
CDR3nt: TGCGCCAGCAGCCAAGATCTTGCGGGAGAGCTACTGTACTTC
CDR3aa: CASSQDLAGELLYF

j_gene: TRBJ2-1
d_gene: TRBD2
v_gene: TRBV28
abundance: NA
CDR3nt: TGTGCCAGCAGTGAACTAGCGGGAGGGTACAATGAGCAGTTCTTC
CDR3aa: CASSELAGGYNEQFF

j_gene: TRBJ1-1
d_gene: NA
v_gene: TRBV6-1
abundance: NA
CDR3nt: TGTGCCAGCAGTGAGTGGGGCAGGGGGAACACTGAAGCTTTCTTT
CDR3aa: CASSEWGRGNTEAFF

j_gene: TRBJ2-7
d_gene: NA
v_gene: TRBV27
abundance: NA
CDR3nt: TGTGCCAGCAGTTTAGCCCAATACTACGAGCAGTACTTC
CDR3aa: CASSLAQYYEQYF

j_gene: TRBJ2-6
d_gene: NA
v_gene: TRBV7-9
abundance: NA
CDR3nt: TGTGCCAGCAGCTTAGCATGGACTGGTGGGGCCAACGTCCTGACTTTC
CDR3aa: CASSLAWTGGANVLTF

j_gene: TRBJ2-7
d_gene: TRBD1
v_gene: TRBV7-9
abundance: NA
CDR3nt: TGTGCCAGCAGCCTTAGCAGCCCGACAGGGACGAGCGAGCAGTACTTC
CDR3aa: CASSLSSPTGTSEQYF

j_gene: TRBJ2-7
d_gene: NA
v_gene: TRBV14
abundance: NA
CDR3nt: TGTGCCAGCAGCCGAAACACAGCGATCTACGAGCAGTACTTC
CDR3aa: CASSRNTAIYEQYF

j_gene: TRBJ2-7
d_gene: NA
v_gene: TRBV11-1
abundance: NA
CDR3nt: TGTGCCAGCAGCCTTGAAGGGGGCGAGCAGTACTTC
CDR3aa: CASSLEGGEQYF

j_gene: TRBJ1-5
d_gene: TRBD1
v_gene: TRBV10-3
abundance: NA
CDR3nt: TGTGCCATCGGGACAGGTGCACACAATCAGCCCCAGCATTTT
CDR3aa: CAIGTGAHNQPQHF

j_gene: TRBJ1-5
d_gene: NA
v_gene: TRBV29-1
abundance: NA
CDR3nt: TGCAGCGTTGGGGACATCGAAGGGGGAGAGCCCCAGCATTTT
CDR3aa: CSVGDIEGGEPQHF

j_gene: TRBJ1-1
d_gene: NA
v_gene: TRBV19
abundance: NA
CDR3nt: TGTGCCAGTAGTATAGTTACTCCCAGGGGCGTAATGACTGAAGCTTTCTTT
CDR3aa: CASSIVTPRGVMTEAFF

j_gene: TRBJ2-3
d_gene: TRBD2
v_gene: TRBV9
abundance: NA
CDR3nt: TGTGCCAGCAGCGTAGGGACTAGCGGGAGTGATACGCAGTATTTT
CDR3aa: CASSVGTSGSDTQYF

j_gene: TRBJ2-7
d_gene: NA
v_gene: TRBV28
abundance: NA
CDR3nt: TGTGCCAGCAGTTCCACCCCCCGGACAGCTTACGAGCAGTACTTC
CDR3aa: CASSSTPRTAYEQYF

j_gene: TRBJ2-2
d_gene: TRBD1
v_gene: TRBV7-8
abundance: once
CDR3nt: TGTGCCAGCAGCTTACGTGGACAGGCCGGGGAGCTGTTTTTT
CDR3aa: CASSLRGQAGELFF

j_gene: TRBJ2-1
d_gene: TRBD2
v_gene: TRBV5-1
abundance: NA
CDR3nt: TGCGCCAGCAGCTTGGGTGCTAGCGGGGACAATGAGCAGTTCTTC
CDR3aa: CASSLGASGDNEQFF

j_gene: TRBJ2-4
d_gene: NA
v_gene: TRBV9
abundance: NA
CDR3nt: TGTGCCAGCAGCGTAGAGGGAGGAACTAGCTCTAAAACGGCCAAAAACATTCAGTACTTC
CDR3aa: CASSVEGGTSSKTAKNIQYF

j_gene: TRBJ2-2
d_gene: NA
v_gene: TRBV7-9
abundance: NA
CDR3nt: TGTGCCAGCAGCTTAGGGTCTAGCGCCGAAACGAACACCGGGGAGCTGTTTTTT
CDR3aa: CASSLGSSAETNTGELFF

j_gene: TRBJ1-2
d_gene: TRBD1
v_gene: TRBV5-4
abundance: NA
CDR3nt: TGTGCCAGCAGCTTGGCCGGGACAGGAACCTATGGCTACACCTTC
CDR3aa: CASSLAGTGTYGYTF

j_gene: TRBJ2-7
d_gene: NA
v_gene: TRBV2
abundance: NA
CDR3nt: TGTGCCAGCAGTGAAGTTGAAAGCTACGAGCAGTACTTC
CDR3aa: CASSEVESYEQYF

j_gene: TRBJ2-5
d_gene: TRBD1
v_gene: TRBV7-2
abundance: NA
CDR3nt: TGTGCCAGCAGCCCAGGGACAGTGGAGACCCAGTACTTC
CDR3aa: CASSPGTVETQYF

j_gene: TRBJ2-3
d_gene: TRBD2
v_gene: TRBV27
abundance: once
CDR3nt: TGTGCCAGCAGTTTAGCTAGCGGGAGGGCCGTAGATACGCAGTATTTT
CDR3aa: CASSLASGRAVDTQYF

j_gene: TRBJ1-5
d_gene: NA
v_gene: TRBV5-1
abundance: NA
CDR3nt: TGCGCCAGCAGCTTTAGCAATCAGCCCCAGCATTTT
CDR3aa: CASSFSNQPQHF

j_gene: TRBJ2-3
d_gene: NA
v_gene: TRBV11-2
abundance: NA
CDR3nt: TGTGCCAGCAGTTTCGACCTAAGTCGGCTGTATTTT
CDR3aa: CASSFDLSRLYF

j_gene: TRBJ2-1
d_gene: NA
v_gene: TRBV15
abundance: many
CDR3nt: TGTGCCACCTCCCCCGGGGCCCACAATGAGCAGTTCTTC
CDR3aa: CATSPGAHNEQFF

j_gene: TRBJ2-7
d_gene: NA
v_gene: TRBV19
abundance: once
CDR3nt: TGTGCCAGTTCAACCGGGACAAATAACTACGAGCAGTACTTC
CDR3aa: CASSTGTNNYEQYF

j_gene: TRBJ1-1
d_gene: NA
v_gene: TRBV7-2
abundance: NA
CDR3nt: TGTGCCAGCAGCTCTCTACAGGGAACTGAAGCTTTCTTT
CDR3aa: CASSSLQGTEAFF

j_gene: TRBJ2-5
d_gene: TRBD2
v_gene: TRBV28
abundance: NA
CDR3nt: TGTGCCAGCAGTTTGGGGGCGACTAGCGCGGGGAAGACCCAGTACTTC
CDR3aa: CASSLGATSAGKTQYF

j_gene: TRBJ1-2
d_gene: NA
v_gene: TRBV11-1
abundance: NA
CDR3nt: TGTGCCAGCAGCCTCCCGACTCATGGCTACACCTTC
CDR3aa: CASSLPTHGYTF

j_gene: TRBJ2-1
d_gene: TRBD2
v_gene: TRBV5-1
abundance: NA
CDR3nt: TGCGCCAGCAGCTTGGTAGTAGCGGGAGGGGCAGACAAGCAGTTCTTC
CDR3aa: CASSLVVAGGADKQFF

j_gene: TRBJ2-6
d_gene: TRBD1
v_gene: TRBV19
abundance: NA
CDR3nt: TGTGCCAGTAGTCCCGGACAGGGTAGTCCCTCATCTGGGGCCAACGTCCTGACTTTC
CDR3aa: CASSPGQGSPSSGANVLTF

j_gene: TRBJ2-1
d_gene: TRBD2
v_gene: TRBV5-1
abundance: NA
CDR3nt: TGCGCCAGCAGCCCAAGGACTAGGCGGAATGAGCAGTTCTTC
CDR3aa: CASSPRTRRNEQFF

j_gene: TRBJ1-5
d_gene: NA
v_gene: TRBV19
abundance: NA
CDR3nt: TGTGCCAGTAGTATCGGACAGTCACGTCAGCCCCAGCATTTT
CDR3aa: CASSIGQSRQPQHF